A selection of T cell receptor beta chains follows, all from one sample in a study of T-cell memory formation after mild COVID-19. A single record per CDR3 protein comes from TCRdb applying MiXCR to the 5' RACE reads. The sample carries fewer than 700,000 distinct CDR3 sequences, approximately 18% recorded once. The sequenced sample was PBMCs or a T cell subset sorted from them (not recorded which). The receptor source for this set is an adult woman who had mild COVID-19 (a few samples of this study predate the infection). Cell type and time point are not known. Both conserved end residues are part of each CDR3. D genes are given only for firm matches. Size is stated for part of the rows, as once, few or many counts, or as a class when the clone is expanded.

d_call | clone_size | j_call | v_call | cdr3_aa | cdr3_nt
- | many | TRBJ2-1 | TRBV20-1 | CSARDGGSGSYNEQFF | TGCAGTGCTAGAGATGGCGGTAGCGGCTCCTACAATGAGCAGTTCTTC
TRBD1 | - | TRBJ2-7 | TRBV6-5 | CASSGDRGLGEQYF | TGTGCCAGCAGTGGGGACAGGGGGCTTGGCGAGCAGTACTTC
- | - | TRBJ1-5 | TRBV12-3/TRBV12-4 | CASSLEAGRNQPQHF | TGTGCCAGCAGTTTAGAGGCAGGGCGCAATCAGCCCCAGCATTTT
TRBD2 | few | TRBJ2-7 | TRBV20-1 | CSARTSQTSYEQYF | TGCAGTGCTCGGACTAGCCAAACTTCCTACGAGCAGTACTTC
TRBD1 | - | TRBJ2-1 | TRBV20-1 | CSARGQGQTIYEQFF | TGCAGTGCTAGAGGCCAGGGACAGACGATCTATGAGCAGTTCTTC
TRBD1 | - | TRBJ1-2 | TRBV24-1 | CATSEPGTGVAGYTF | TGTGCCACCAGTGAACCCGGGACAGGGGTGGCTGGCTACACCTTC
TRBD1 | - | TRBJ1-3 | TRBV3-1 | CASSPGQGTPSGNTIYF | TGTGCCAGCAGCCCGGGACAGGGAACCCCCTCTGGAAACACCATATATTTT
- | few | TRBJ2-1 | TRBV9 | CASSVEWNEQFF | TGTGCCAGCAGCGTAGAATGGAATGAGCAGTTCTTC
- | - | TRBJ2-3 | TRBV9 | CASSEGLTADTQYF | TGTGCCAGCAGCGAGGGACTTACGGCAGATACGCAGTATTTT
TRBD2 | few | TRBJ2-7 | TRBV29-1 | CSVGLAAVEQYF | TGCAGCGTTGGACTAGCGGCGGTCGAGCAGTACTTC
TRBD2 | few | TRBJ2-1 | TRBV6-4 | CASSDRGGGALDEQFF | TGTGCCAGCAGTGACAGGGGCGGGGGGGCCCTCGATGAGCAGTTCTTC
TRBD2 | few | TRBJ2-3 | TRBV7-9 | CASSLILGGGLEADTQYF | TGTGCCAGCAGCCTTATTTTGGGAGGGGGACTAGAGGCAGATACGCAGTATTTT
- | few | TRBJ1-6 | TRBV4-1 | CASSQDLILGSADNSPLHF | TGCGCCAGCAGCCAAGATCTAATCTTGGGGTCGGCGGATAATTCACCCCTCCACTTT
- | many | TRBJ2-2 | TRBV7-8 | CASSAVANTGELFF | TGTGCCAGCAGCGCAGTCGCGAACACCGGGGAGCTGTTTTTT
TRBD1 | - | TRBJ2-3 | TRBV7-9 | CASSGTGSGGTDTQYF | TGTGCCAGCAGTGGGACAGGGAGCGGCGGCACAGATACGCAGTATTTT
- | - | TRBJ1-3 | TRBV10-3 | CAISDGGAAGNTIYF | TGTGCCATCAGCGATGGGGGGGCGGCTGGAAACACCATATATTTT
- | few | TRBJ2-1 | TRBV20-1 | CSATSDLEIYNEQFF | TGCAGTGCCACCTCAGACCTGGAGATTTACAATGAGCAGTTCTTC
TRBD1 | many | TRBJ2-3 | TRBV6-2/TRBV6-3 | CASSYTGDTQYF | TGTGCCAGCAGTTATACAGGGGACACGCAGTATTTT
TRBD2 | few | TRBJ2-3 | TRBV20-1 | CSASAGTSGGSTDTQYF | TGCAGTGCTAGCGCCGGGACTAGCGGGGGTAGCACAGATACGCAGTATTTT
TRBD1 | - | TRBJ2-1 | TRBV4-1 | CASRRDRDSYNEQFF | TGCGCCAGCAGGAGGGACAGGGACTCCTACAATGAGCAGTTCTTC
- | few | TRBJ2-5 | TRBV24-1 | CATSDHGGWEETQYF | TGTGCCACCAGTGATCACGGGGGCTGGGAGGAGACCCAGTACTTC
- | - | TRBJ1-2 | TRBV20-1 | CSAGGGGQGYTF | TGCAGTGCTGGCGGTGGGGGGCAGGGCTACACCTTC
- | - | TRBJ2-3 | TRBV5-6 | CASSSAYTQYF | TGTGCCAGCAGCTCGGCCTATACGCAGTATTTT
TRBD2 | - | TRBJ2-1 | TRBV5-1 | CASRGGTSGYHNEQFF | TGCGCCAGCAGGGGGGGGACTAGCGGGTACCACAATGAGCAGTTCTTC
TRBD2 | few | TRBJ2-1 | TRBV5-5 | CASSFLLAGDSKINNEQFF | TGTGCCAGCAGCTTCCTGCTAGCGGGGGACTCAAAGATAAACAATGAGCAGTTCTTC
TRBD2 | once | TRBJ2-2 | TRBV12-3/TRBV12-4 | CASSSTLAGPNTGELFF | TGTGCCAGCAGTTCCACGCTAGCGGGGCCGAACACCGGGGAGCTGTTTTTT
- | many | TRBJ2-4 | TRBV5-4 | CASSLAVFGEWNIQYF | TGTGCCAGCAGCTTGGCCGTCTTCGGGGAATGGAACATTCAGTACTTC
- | many | TRBJ2-1 | TRBV3-1 | CASSPPGGLDGGGQFF | TGTGCCAGCAGCCCCCCAGGGGGACTAGACGGGGGAGGGCAGTTCTTC
- | few | TRBJ2-1 | TRBV6-4 | CASSEWGGGSYNEQFF | TGTGCCAGCAGCGAGTGGGGGGGCGGCTCCTACAATGAGCAGTTCTTC
- | few | TRBJ1-2 | TRBV25-1 | CASSGATENYGYTF | TGTGCCAGCAGCGGTGCGACTGAGAACTATGGCTACACCTTC
- | - | TRBJ1-1 | TRBV14 | CASSRVSLREAFF | TGTGCCAGCAGTAGAGTTTCCTTACGGGAAGCTTTCTTT
TRBD2 | few | TRBJ2-7 | TRBV30 | CAWSSGAPSYEQYF | TGTGCCTGGAGCAGCGGGGCCCCCTCCTACGAGCAGTACTTC
TRBD2 | few | TRBJ2-1 | TRBV11-3 | CASSSPLAGGNNEQFF | TGTGCCAGCAGCTCCCCCCTAGCGGGGGGAAACAATGAGCAGTTCTTC
TRBD1 | few | TRBJ2-4 | TRBV5-1 | CASSPEGATIQYF | TGCGCCAGCAGCCCCGAGGGGGCAACCATTCAGTACTTC
TRBD1 | many | TRBJ2-3 | TRBV7-6 | CASGGTGLTTDTQYF | TGTGCCAGCGGAGGGACAGGACTCACCACAGATACGCAGTATTTT
- | few | TRBJ1-6 | TRBV10-3 | CAIGQLEVSPLHF | TGTGCCATCGGCCAGTTAGAGGTTTCACCCCTCCACTTT
- | few | TRBJ2-1 | TRBV28 | CASLGSSYNEQFF | TGTGCCAGTCTCGGGAGCTCCTACAATGAGCAGTTCTTC
TRBD2 | few | TRBJ2-2 | TRBV12-3/TRBV12-4 | CASRHRPLAGGPKVYTGELFF | TGTGCCAGCAGACACCGTCCGTTAGCGGGGGGGCCGAAGGTGTACACCGGGGAGCTGTTTTTT
- | few | TRBJ1-1 | TRBV7-9 | CASSSNRQARAFF | TGTGCCAGCAGCTCAAATCGACAGGCTAGAGCTTTCTTT
- | once | TRBJ1-5 | TRBV3-1 | CASSQDGQYQPQHF | TGTGCCAGCAGCCAAGACGGACAGTATCAGCCCCAGCATTTT
- | few | TRBJ1-6 | TRBV5-5 | CASSTWEAVNSPLHF | TGTGCCAGCAGTACCTGGGAGGCGGTGAATTCACCCCTCCACTTT